Presented here are 8 T cell receptor beta chains from one specimen sequenced in a study of blood T cells in healthy people across ages. Through a sample-barcoded 5' primer and a J-beta primer mix, a second PCR was run for roughly 6 to 12 cycles. TCRdb called the 5' RACE reads again in MiXCR, with one record for every CDR3 protein. The data contain over 1,200,000 distinct CDR3 sequences, approximately 60% of them singletons. Sample: blood. The receptors derive from a man younger than 30 in good health.

This clonotype has more than one count but fewer than ten. The chain recombines TRBV29-1 with TRBJ2-5, with 11 bases matching TRBD1. Germline V lookup: CDR1 SQVTM, CDR2 ANQGSEA. The CDR3 spans 13 residues. With V trimmed by 3 bases and J by 5 bases, 2 bases remained unmatched. CDR3 nucleotide sequence: TGCAGCGTTGATTGGGACAGGGGGGAGACCCAGTACTTC. It is translated as CSVDWDRGETQYF.

V and J are TRBV24-1 and TRBJ2-1, with D unresolved. The V gene lost 3 bases and the J gene lost 0 bases, with 14 bases spanning the gap. Germline V CDR1 and CDR2: KGHDR, SFDVKD. The CDR3 spans 17 residues. The CDR3 region has the DNA TGTGCCACCAGTGATCCTACCTACGGCGGCTCCTACAATGAGCAGTTCTTC. This translates into CATSDPTYGGSYNEQFF.

V gene TRBV10-3 combines with J gene TRBJ1-2; 9 nucleotides line up with TRBD1. Germline trimming cut 0 bases from V and 2 bases from J; bases unmatched to any gene: 7. Germline V gives CDR1 ENHRY, CDR2 SYGVKD. The CDR3 has 17 amino acids. In DNA form, the CDR3 reads TGTGCCATCAGTGAGTCCGGGACAGGGAAGGGGAACTATGGCTACACCTTC. Translation: CAISESGTGKGNYGYTF.

The table lists this clonotype with a few counts. This chain uses TRBV13 with TRBJ1-1; 8 bases are shared with TRBD1. The V gene end was trimmed by 5 bases and the J gene end by 3 bases; junction bases not matched to a gene: 5. CDR1 PRHDT and CDR2 FYEKMQ come from the germline V gene (reference sequence). This CDR3 spans 14 amino acids. Written as DNA, the CDR3 is TGTGCCAGCAGCGCAGGACAGGGACACACTGAAGCTTTCTTT. Protein product: CASSAGQGHTEAFF. The full variable domain, its missing parts supplied by reference TRBV13 and TRBJ1-1, is AAGVIQSPRHLIKEKRETATLKCYPIPRHDTVYWYQQGPGQDPQFLISFYEKMQSDKGSIPDRFSAQQFSDYHSELNMSSLELGDSALYFCASSAGQGHTEAFFGQGTRLTVV.

The CDR3 here is CASSLIDRAGGGEQFF. CDR3 sequence (DNA): TGTGCCAGCAGCTTGATCGACAGGGCTGGTGGGGGTGAGCAGTTCTTC. This chain links TRBV11-2 with TRBJ2-1, with 7 positions matching TRBD1. CDR1 is SGHAT and CDR2 is FQNNGV in the germline V gene. The J segment lost 9 bases and the V segment lost 3 bases, leaving 14 bases of the junction unmatched. The CDR3 spans 16 residues.

This clonotype occurred many times. V and J are TRBV3-1 and TRBJ2-1; D might be TRBD2 (5 bases). V dropped 0 bases and J dropped 0 bases, with 6 bases sitting between them. The V gene's germline CDR1 is LGHDT and CDR2 YNNKEL (reference sequence). The CDR3 contains 15 residues. CDR3 nucleotides: TGTGCCAGCAGCCAAGACACTAGCTCCTACAATGAGCAGTTCTTC. It translates to CASSQDTSSYNEQFF.

This chain joins TRBV28 and TRBJ2-3, with D perhaps TRBD1 (5 bases). V was cut by 8 bases and J by 8 bases, with 23 bases left in between. Germline V lookup: CDR1 MDHEN, CDR2 SYDVKM. This CDR3 has 15 residues. The CDR3 sequence: CASAVTVGSLGTQYF. For the CDR3, the DNA is TGTGCCAGCGCCGTGACAGTGGGGTCCTTGGGTACGCAGTATTTT.

The chain joins TRBV5-5 to TRBJ1-1; D gene ambiguous. Germline assignment: CDR1 SGHKS and CDR2 YYEKEE (reference sequence). The V gene lost 4 bases and the J gene lost 5 bases, with 9 bases spanning the gap. CDR3 length: 12 amino acids. CDR3 DNA: TGTGCCAGCAGCCAAATGGGTACTGAAGCTTTCTTT. It codes for CASSQMGTEAFF.